A single TCR beta chain is shown here with its context. Other nucleotide sequences from this sample produce the same CDR3. The sample is drawn from a study of T cell changes during pregnancy in multiple sclerosis. Sequenced by immunoSEQ multiplex PCR; TCRdb stores in-frame clones only, minus some. The sample includes 91,000 or so clones, approximately 92% of them seen just once. The CDR3 has 12 residues. Trimming cost V 3 bases and J 1 base, with 4 bases left between them. Germline assignment: CDR1 SGHRS and CDR2 YFSETQ. The starting material was peripheral blood, obtained after pregnancy. This TCR was sampled from a female donor with multiple sclerosis, enrolled in a pregnancy study. The V and J genes are TRBV5-1 and TRBJ2-5; no firm D call. This CDR3 is CASSSLQETQYF. DNA of the CDR3: TGCGCCAGCAGCTCTCTCCAAGAGACCCAGTACTTC.